The 3 T cell receptor beta chains listed next were all sequenced from one sample in a study of blood T cell repertoires in COVID-19. The protocol was immunoSEQ multiplex PCR, while the TCRdb copy is restricted to in-frame clones and leaves out a portion. The sample has some 180,000 clones, over 70% seen once; the top ten hold about 15%. Sample: PBMCs or T cells enriched from blood (not recorded which). The receptors here all came from a man in his 60s who had been exposed to COVID-19.

DNA of the CDR3: TGTGCCAGCAGACGAGGGGGACTAGCGGGAGGTGGGACAGATACGCAGTATTTT. This sequence encodes CASRRGGLAGGGTDTQYF. The chain couples TRBV9 to TRBJ2-3; 15 nucleotides match TRBD2. V shed 5 bases, J shed 3 bases, and the junction held 10 bases outside the gene matches. The CDR3 is made up of 18 amino acids. Per the germline V gene, CDR1 is SGDLS and CDR2 is YYNGEE.

The rearrangement links TRBV5-4 to TRBJ2-3; D perhaps matches TRBD2 (7 bases). Between the trimmed V and J ends, which lost 6 bases and 4 bases, there was a span of 12 bases. Germline V gene sequence: CDR1 SGHNT, CDR2 YYREEE (reference sequence). This CDR3 is built from 13 residues. The CDR3 loop is CASTPGGADTQYF. CDR3 coding DNA: TGTGCCAGCACCCCGGGGGGCGCAGATACGCAGTATTTT.

This clone has at least ten counts. The chain couples TRBV27 to TRBJ1-6; D is unresolved. CDR3 length equals 14 residues. The germline CDR1 and CDR2 sequences are MNHEY and SMNVEV (reference sequence). V was cut by 3 bases and J by 7 bases, with 10 bases left in between. In DNA, the CDR3 is TGTGCCAGCAGTTTCGCAGATCCGAATTCACCCCTCCACTTT. This encodes CASSFADPNSPLHF.